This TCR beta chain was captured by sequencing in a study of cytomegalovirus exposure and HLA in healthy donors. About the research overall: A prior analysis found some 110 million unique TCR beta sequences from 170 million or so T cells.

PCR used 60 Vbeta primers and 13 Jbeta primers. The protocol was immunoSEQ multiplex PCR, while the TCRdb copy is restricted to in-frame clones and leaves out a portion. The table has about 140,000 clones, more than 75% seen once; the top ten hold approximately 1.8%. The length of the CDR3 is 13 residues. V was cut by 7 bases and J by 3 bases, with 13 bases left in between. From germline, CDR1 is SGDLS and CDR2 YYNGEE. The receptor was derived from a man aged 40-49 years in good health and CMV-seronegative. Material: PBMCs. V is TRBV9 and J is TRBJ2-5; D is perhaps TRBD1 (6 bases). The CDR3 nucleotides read TGTGCCAGCGGGGAAACAGGGAAAGAGACCCAGTACTTC. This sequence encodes CASGETGKETQYF.